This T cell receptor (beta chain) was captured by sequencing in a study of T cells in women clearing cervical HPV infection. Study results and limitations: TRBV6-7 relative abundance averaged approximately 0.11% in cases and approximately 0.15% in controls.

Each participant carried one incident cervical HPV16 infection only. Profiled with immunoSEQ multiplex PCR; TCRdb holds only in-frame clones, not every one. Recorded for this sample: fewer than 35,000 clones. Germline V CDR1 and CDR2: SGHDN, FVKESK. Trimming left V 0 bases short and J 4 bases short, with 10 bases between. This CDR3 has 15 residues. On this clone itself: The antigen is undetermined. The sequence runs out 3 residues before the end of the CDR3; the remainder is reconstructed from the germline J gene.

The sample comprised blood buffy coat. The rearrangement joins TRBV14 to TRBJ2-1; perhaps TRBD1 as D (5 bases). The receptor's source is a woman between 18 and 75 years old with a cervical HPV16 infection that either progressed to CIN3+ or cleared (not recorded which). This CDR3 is CASSQDRALYNEQFF. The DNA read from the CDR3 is TGTGCCAGCAGCCAAGACAGGGCCTTGTACAATGAG.